The rows below give T cell receptor beta chains drawn from one sample of a study of CD8+CD57+ T cells in acquired aplastic anemia. TCRdb independently ran MiXCR on the reads; one entry per CDR3 protein. The table shows about 170,000 distinct CDR3 sequences, with 55% to 80% occurring only once. Sequenced: sorted CD4+, CD8+, or CD8+CD57+ T cells (not recorded which) from PBMCs. The receptors derive from a human donor in good health. Both conserved end residues are trimmed from each CDR3.

j_call v_call cdr3_aa
TRBJ1-2 TRBV29-1 SVEEMYYGYT
TRBJ2-1 TRBV20-1 SAEEDEQF
TRBJ1-2 TRBV4-1 ASSQVVRTGGYT
TRBJ1-1 TRBV5-8 ASSLGAVNTEAF
TRBJ2-1 TRBV2 ASTGSGTHQYNEQF
TRBJ2-3 TRBV7-3 ASSQDNYNEQY
TRBJ2-3 TRBV20-1 SARIHSWAGGGADTQY
TRBJ2-1 TRBV6-5 ASSYSTSGILSYNEQL
TRBJ2-5 TRBV19 ASSPGGYQETQY
TRBJ1-2 TRBV7-9 ASSLAGAQVLGYT
TRBJ2-1 TRBV11-2 ASSLELGNEQS
TRBJ2-3 TRBV7-9 ASSLGDFPYNEQY
TRBJ1-3 TRBV19 RLGRFFGLSGNTIY
TRBJ1-1 TRBV28 ASSLYAGENTEAF
TRBJ2-7 TRBV7-9 ASSPLGASTYEQY
TRBJ1-2 TRBV7-9 ASSPELTYGYT
TRBJ2-3 TRBV29-1 SASTGASTDTQY
TRBJ1-2 TRBV6-1 ASRDFFYT
TRBJ2-7 TRBV7-6 ASSLEVGQRFYEQY
TRBJ1-3 TRBV9 ASAGENTIY
TRBJ1-6 TRBV2 ASTFYNSPLH
TRBJ2-7 TRBV7-8 ASSPQDGSWEQY
TRBJ2-5 TRBV20-1 SASIAIQETQY
TRBJ2-3 TRBV12-3/TRBV12-4 ASSSGLAGEGTDTQY
TRBJ2-1 TRBV29-1 SVAGLALNEQF
TRBJ2-1 TRBV7-8 ASSPLGVRTRGRWDEQF
TRBJ2-1 TRBV7-2 ASSLAPLSRDAF
TRBJ2-7 TRBV6-6 ASSYEL
TRBJ2-3 TRBV6-2/TRBV6-3 ASRLGGAYTQY
TRBJ2-2 TRBV5-1 ASLSSSGELF
TRBJ2-1 TRBV14 ASSQAYGLFSSYNEQF
TRBJ2-1 TRBV10-3 AISESAPVTSGRAYNEQF
TRBJ2-1 TRBV4-3 ASSLQNGVFNNEQF
TRBJ2-2 TRBV14 ASSPTNTGELF
TRBJ2-7 TRBV7-2 ASSPTSSYEQY
TRBJ1-3 TRBV9 ASSVDRGNGNTIY
TRBJ1-2 TRBV5-5 ASSLVAGDRGYT
TRBJ2-1 TRBV6-5 ASSYSYAGVDEQF
TRBJ1-1 TRBV5-1 ASSLNGVAF
TRBJ2-3 TRBV20-1 SARAGQGSSTDTQY
TRBJ1-2 TRBV6-5 ASSYGDRGYGYT
TRBJ2-7 TRBV12-3/TRBV12-4 ASSLPGQKLYEQY
TRBJ1-2 TRBV5-4 ASSLFHPRNYGYT
TRBJ2-7 TRBV2 ASSLASVD
TRBJ2-1 TRBV20-1 SAGRRGPDYNEQF
TRBJ2-5 TRBV9 ASSVEGQY
TRBJ2-3 TRBV7-9 ASSSSRPLQGRATDTQY
TRBJ2-7 TRBV7-2 ASSRTGTATYEQY
TRBJ2-2 TRBV2 ASISVQIRMAGGELF
TRBJ1-6 TRBV7-9 ASSLETAYNSPLH
TRBJ1-2 TRBV24-1 ATSDWRAGAKDYGYT
TRBJ1-5 TRBV20-1 SARDRGESNQPQH
TRBJ2-7 TRBV27 ASSLQKVVGDYEQY
TRBJ2-7 TRBV2 ASSDPGRATYEQY
TRBJ2-7 TRBV19 ASSPGARYEQY